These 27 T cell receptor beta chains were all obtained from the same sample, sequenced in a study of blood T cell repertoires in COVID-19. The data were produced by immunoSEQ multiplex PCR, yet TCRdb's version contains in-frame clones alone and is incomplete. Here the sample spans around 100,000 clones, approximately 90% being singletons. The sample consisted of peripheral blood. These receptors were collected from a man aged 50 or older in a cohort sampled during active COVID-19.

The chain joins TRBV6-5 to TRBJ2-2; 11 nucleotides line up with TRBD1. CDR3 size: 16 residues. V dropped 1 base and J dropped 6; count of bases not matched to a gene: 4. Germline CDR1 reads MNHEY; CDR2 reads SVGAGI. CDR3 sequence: CASSYWTGGAPGELFF. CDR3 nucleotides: TGTGCCAGCAGTTACTGGACAGGGGGCGCTCCCGGGGAGCTGTTTTTT.

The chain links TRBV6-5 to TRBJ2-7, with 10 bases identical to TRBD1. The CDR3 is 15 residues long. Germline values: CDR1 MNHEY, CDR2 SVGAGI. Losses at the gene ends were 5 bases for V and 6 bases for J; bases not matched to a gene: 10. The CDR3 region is CASSPGQGSRSEQYV. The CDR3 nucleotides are TGTGCCAGCAGTCCGGGACAGGGGTCGCGGAGCGAGCAGTACGTC.

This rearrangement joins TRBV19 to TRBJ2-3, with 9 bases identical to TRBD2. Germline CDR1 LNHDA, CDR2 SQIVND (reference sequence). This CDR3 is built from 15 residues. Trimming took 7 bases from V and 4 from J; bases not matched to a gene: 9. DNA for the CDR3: TGTGCCAGTACCTCCCCGACTAGCGGTTCAGATACGCAGTATTTT. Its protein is CASTSPTSGSDTQYF.

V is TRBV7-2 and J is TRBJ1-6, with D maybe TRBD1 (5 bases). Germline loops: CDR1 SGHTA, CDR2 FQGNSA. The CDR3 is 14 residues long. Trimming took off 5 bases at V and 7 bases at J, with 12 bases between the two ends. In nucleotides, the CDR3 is TGTGCCAGCAGCCCGGACACGCGCAATTCACCCCTCCACTTT. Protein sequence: CASSPDTRNSPLHF.

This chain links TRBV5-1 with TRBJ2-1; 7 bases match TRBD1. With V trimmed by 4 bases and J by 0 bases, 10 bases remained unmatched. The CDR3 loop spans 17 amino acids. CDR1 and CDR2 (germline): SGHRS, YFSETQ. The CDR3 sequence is CASSPGQIHRSYNEQFF. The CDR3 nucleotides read TGCGCCAGCAGCCCGGGACAGATCCACCGCTCCTACAATGAGCAGTTCTTC.

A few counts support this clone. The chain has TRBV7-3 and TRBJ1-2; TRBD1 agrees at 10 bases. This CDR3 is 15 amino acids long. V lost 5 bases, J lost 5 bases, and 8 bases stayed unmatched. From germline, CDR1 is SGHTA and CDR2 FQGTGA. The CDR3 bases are TGTGCCAGCAGCCCGACAGGGGGCATGATGTATGGCTACACCTTC. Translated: CASSPTGGMMYGYTF.

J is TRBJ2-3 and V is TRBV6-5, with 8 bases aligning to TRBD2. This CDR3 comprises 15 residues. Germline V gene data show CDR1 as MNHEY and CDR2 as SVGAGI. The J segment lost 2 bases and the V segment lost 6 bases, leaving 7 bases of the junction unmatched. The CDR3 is CASRRGGPPTDTQYF. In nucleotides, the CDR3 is TGTGCCAGCAGGCGCGGGGGGCCTCCCACAGATACGCAGTATTTT.

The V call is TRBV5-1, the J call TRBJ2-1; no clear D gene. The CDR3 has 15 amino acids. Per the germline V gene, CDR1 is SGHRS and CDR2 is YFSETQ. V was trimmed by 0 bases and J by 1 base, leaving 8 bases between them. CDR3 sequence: CASSLAGSSYNEQFF. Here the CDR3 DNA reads TGCGCCAGCAGCTTGGCCGGTTCTTCCTACAATGAGCAGTTCTTC. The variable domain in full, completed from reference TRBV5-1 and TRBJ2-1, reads KAGVTQTPRYLIKTRGQQVTLSCSPISGHRSVSWYQQTPGQGLQFLFEYFSETQRNKGNFPGRFSGRQFSNSRSEMNVSTLELGDSALYLCASSLAGSSYNEQFFGPGTRLTVL.

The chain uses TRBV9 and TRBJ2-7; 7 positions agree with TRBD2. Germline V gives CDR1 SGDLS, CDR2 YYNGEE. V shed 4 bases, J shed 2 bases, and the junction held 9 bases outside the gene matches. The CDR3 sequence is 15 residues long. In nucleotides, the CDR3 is TGTGCCAGCAGCCCAAGGGCGGGGGACCCCTACGAGCAGTACTTC. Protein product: CASSPRAGDPYEQYF. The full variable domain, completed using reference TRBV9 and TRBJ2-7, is DSGVTQTPKHLITATGQRVTLRCSPRSGDLSVYWYQQSLDQGLQFLIQYYNGEERAKGNILERFSAQQFPDLHSELNLSSLELGDSALYFCASSPRAGDPYEQYFGPGTRLTVT.

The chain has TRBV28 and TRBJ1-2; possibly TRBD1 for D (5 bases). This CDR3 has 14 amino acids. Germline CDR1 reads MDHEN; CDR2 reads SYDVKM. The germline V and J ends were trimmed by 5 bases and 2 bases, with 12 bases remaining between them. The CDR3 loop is CASSPGGSNYGYTF. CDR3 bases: TGTGCCAGCAGTCCCGGGGGGTCGAACTATGGCTACACCTTC.

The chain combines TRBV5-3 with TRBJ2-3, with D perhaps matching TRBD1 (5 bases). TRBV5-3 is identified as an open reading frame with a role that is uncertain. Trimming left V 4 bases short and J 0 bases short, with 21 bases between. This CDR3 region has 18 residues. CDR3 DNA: TGTGCCAGAAGCCCAGACCCCAACCGGACACGTAGCACAGATACGCAGTATTTT. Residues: CARSPDPNRTRSTDTQYF.

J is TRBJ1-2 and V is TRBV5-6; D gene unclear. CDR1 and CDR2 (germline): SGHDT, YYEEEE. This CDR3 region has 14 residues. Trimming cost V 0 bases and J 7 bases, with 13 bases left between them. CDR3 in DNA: TGTGCCAGCAGCTTGGAGCGGCTTAAAATTGGCTACACCTTC. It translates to CASSLERLKIGYTF.

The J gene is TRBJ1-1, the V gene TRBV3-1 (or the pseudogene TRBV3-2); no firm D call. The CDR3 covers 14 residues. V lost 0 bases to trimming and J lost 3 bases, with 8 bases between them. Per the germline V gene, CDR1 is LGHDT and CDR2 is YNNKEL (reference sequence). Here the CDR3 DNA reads TGTGCCAGCAGCCAAGATTTGAGTCACACTGAAGCTTTCTTT. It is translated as CASSQDLSHTEAFF.

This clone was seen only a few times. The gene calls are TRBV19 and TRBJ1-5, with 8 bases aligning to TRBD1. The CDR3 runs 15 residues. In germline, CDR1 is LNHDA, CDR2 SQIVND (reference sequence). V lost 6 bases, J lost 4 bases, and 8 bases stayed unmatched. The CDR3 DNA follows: TGTGCCAGTAGGAAGACAGGGGTCCAAAATCAGCCCCAGCATTTT. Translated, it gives CASRKTGVQNQPQHF.

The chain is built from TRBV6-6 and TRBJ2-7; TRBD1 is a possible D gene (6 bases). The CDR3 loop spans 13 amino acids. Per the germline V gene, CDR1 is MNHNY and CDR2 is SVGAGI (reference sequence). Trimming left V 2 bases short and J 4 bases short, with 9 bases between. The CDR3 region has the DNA TGTGCCAGCAGTTACGGGACACAGTACGAGCAGTACGTC. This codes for CASSYGTQYEQYV.

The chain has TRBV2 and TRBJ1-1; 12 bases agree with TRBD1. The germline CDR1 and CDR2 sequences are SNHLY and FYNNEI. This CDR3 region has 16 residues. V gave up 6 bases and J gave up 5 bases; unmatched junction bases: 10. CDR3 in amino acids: CASSPGTGGLGTEAFF. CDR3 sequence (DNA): TGTGCCAGCAGCCCCGGGACAGGGGGCCTCGGGACTGAAGCTTTCTTT.

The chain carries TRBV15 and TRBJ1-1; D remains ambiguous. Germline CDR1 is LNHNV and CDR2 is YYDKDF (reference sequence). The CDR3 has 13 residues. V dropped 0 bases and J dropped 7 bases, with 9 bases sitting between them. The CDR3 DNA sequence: TGTGCCACCAGCAGAGACCAGGCGGGTGAAGCTTTCTTT. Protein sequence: CATSRDQAGEAFF.

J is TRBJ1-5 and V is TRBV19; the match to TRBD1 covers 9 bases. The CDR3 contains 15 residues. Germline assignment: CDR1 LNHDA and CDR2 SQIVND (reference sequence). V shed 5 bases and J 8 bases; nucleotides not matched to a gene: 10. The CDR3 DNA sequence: TGTGCCAGTAGTGGGGGACAGGGTCAATCGAAGCCCCAGCATTTT. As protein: CASSGGQGQSKPQHF.

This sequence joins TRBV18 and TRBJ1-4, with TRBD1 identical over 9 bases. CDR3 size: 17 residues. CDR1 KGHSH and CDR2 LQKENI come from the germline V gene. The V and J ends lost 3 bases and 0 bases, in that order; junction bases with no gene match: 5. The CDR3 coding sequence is TGTGCCAGCTCACCGGCGACAGGGGGAACAACTAATGAAAAACTGTTTTTT. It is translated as CASSPATGGTTNEKLFF.

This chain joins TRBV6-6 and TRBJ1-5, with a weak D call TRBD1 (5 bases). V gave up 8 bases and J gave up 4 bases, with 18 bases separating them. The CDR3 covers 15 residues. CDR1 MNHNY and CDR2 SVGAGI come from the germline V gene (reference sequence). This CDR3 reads CASSGGTLGNQPQHF. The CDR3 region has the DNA TGTGCCAGCTCCGGGGGGACCCTCGGAAATCAGCCCCAGCATTTT.

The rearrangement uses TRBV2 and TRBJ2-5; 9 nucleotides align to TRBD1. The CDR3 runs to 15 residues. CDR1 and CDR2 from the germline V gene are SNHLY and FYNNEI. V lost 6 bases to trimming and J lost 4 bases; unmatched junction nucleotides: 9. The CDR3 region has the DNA TGTGCCAGCAGGGGGACAGGGATGTCAGGAGAGACCCAGTACTTC. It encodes CASRGTGMSGETQYF.

The CDR3 is CASTPGGVLVNEQFF. The CDR3 DNA follows: TGTGCCAGCACACCCGGGGGGGTTCTTGTCAATGAGCAGTTCTTC. V gene TRBV2 combines with J gene TRBJ2-1, with 8 bases aligning to TRBD2. CDR1 and CDR2 from the germline V gene are SNHLY and FYNNEI. The CDR3 length is 15 residues. Unmatched junction bases numbered 11, after V lost 7 bases and J lost 6 bases.

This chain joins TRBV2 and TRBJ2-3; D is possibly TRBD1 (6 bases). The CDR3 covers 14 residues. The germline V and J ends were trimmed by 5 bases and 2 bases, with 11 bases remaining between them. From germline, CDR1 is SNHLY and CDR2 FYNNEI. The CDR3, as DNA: TGTGCCAGCAGTTTTAGACAGGTCACAGATACGCAGTATTTT. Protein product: CASSFRQVTDTQYF.

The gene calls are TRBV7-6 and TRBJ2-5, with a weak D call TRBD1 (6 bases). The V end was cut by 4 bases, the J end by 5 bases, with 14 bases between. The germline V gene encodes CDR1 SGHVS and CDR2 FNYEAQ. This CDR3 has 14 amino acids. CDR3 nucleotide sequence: TGTGCCAGCAGCTCCGGACAGCCTGGGGAGACCCAGTACTTC. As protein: CASSSGQPGETQYF.

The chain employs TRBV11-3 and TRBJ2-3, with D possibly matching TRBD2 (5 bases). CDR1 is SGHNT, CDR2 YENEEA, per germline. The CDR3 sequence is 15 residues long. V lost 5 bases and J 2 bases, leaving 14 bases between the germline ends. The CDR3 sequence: CASSARAGLTDTQYF. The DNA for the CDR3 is TGTGCCAGCAGCGCCCGGGCGGGCCTCACAGATACGCAGTATTTT.

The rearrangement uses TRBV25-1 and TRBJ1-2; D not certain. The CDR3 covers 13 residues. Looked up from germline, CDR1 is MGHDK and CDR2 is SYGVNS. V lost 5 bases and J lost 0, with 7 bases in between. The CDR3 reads CASSFVANYGYTF. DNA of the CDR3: TGTGCCAGCAGTTTCGTCGCTAACTATGGCTACACCTTC.

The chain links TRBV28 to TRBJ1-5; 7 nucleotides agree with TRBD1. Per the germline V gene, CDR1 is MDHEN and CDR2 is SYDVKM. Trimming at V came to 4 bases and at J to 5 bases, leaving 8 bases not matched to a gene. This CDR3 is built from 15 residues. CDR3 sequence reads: CASSYGVDRHQPQHF. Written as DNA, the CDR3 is TGTGCCAGCAGTTATGGGGTGGACAGGCATCAGCCCCAGCATTTT.